Listed below are T cell receptor beta chains from one sample, sequenced in a study of T cells in Graves' hyperthyroidism and ophthalmopathy. TCRdb itself ran the multiplex PCR reads through MiXCR, one entry per CDR3 protein. Of under 200,000 distinct CDR3 sequences listed, approximately 9% are singletons. What was sequenced was blood. These receptors came from a woman between 18 and 29 years old with Graves' hyperthyroidism that later progressed to Graves' ophthalmopathy. Both conserved end residues are part of each CDR3. D genes are given only for firm matches. Clone size appears in some rows only: once, few, many, or a class for an expanded clone.

length: 13
J: TRBJ2-1
size: few
D: TRBD2
V: TRBV19
DNA: TGTGCCAGTCGGACTAGCGGGACCCATGAGCAGTTCTTC
CDR3: CASRTSGTHEQFF

length: 14
J: TRBJ2-4
size: NA
D: TRBD1
V: TRBV4-1
DNA: TGCGCCAGCAGCCAGACAGGGGTGGTCGGGATTCAGTACTTC
CDR3: CASSQTGVVGIQYF

length: 16
J: TRBJ2-3
size: NA
D: TRBD1
V: TRBV19
DNA: TGTGCCAGTAGTAAAATCGGACAGGGGCGTGAAGATACGCAGTATTTT
CDR3: CASSKIGQGREDTQYF

length: 15
J: TRBJ2-2
size: few
D: TRBD2
V: TRBV5-1
DNA: TGCGCCAGCACCCCGGGACTAGTAGGCACCGGGGAGCTGTTTTTT
CDR3: CASTPGLVGTGELFF

length: 15
J: TRBJ2-3
size: NA
D: NA
V: TRBV5-8
DNA: TGTGCCAGCAGGTTGGGGGGGGGCAGCACAGATACGCAGTATTTT
CDR3: CASRLGGGSTDTQYF

length: 17
J: TRBJ1-4
size: few
D: NA
V: TRBV10-3
DNA: TGTGCCATCAGTGAGCGGGGCTCGAGGGCAGGGAATGAAAAACTGTTTTTT
CDR3: CAISERGSRAGNEKLFF

length: 14
J: TRBJ2-3
size: NA
D: TRBD2
V: TRBV13
DNA: TGTGCCAGCAGCTCAGGGACTAGCGGGGTGGTGCAGTATTTT
CDR3: CASSSGTSGVVQYF

length: 14
J: TRBJ1-6
size: many
D: NA
V: TRBV2
DNA: TGTGCCAGCAGGAGGGCAGGGCTGGATTCACCCCTCCACTTT
CDR3: CASRRAGLDSPLHF

length: 15
J: TRBJ1-2
size: many
D: NA
V: TRBV18
DNA: TGTGCCAGCTCACCACCGGATCCGGGGAACTATGGCTACACCTTC
CDR3: CASSPPDPGNYGYTF

length: 12
J: TRBJ2-5
size: few
D: TRBD1
V: TRBV29-1
DNA: TGCAGCGGGCTGGACAGGGAGGTGACCCAGTACTTC
CDR3: CSGLDREVTQYF

length: 15
J: TRBJ2-7
size: many
D: TRBD2
V: TRBV20-1
DNA: TGCAGTGCTGTAAGTACTAGCGGGAGCATCAGCGAGCAGTACTTC
CDR3: CSAVSTSGSISEQYF

length: 14
J: TRBJ2-7
size: many
D: TRBD2
V: TRBV19
DNA: TGTGCCAGTAAGAGAGGTAGCGGGGGATACGAGCAGTACTTC
CDR3: CASKRGSGGYEQYF

length: 14
J: TRBJ2-1
size: many
D: NA
V: TRBV28
DNA: TGTGCCAGCAGTGGGGGGCCCCTATACAATGAGCAGTTCTTC
CDR3: CASSGGPLYNEQFF

length: 16
J: TRBJ1-3
size: few
D: TRBD1
V: TRBV5-1
DNA: TGCGCCAGCAGCCAAACCGAACAGGGGTCTGGAAACACCATATATTTT
CDR3: CASSQTEQGSGNTIYF

length: 17
J: TRBJ1-5
size: many
D: NA
V: TRBV18
DNA: TGTGCCAGCTCAGGGGCAAGGCCAGCCTCTGGCAATCAGCCCCAGCATTTT
CDR3: CASSGARPASGNQPQHF

length: 19
J: TRBJ1-5
size: many
D: TRBD1
V: TRBV27
DNA: TGTGCCAGCAGTTCGTGGACAGGGGTTAGACTTAATAGCAATCAGCCCCAGCATTTT
CDR3: CASSSWTGVRLNSNQPQHF

length: 15
J: TRBJ1-1
size: many
D: NA
V: TRBV9
DNA: TGTGCCAGCAGCCCACTAGGTGGGGGTTCAACTGAAGCTTTCTTT
CDR3: CASSPLGGGSTEAFF

length: 15
J: TRBJ1-1
size: many
D: NA
V: TRBV3-1
DNA: TGTGCCAGCAGCCTGCGGTCAGGCATGAACACTGAAGCTTTCTTT
CDR3: CASSLRSGMNTEAFF

length: 17
J: TRBJ2-1
size: many
D: TRBD2
V: TRBV3-1
DNA: TGTGCCAGCAGCCAAGATCTTAGAGCGGGAGGCTACAATGAGCAGTTCTTC
CDR3: CASSQDLRAGGYNEQFF

length: 15
J: TRBJ2-3
size: many
D: NA
V: TRBV2
DNA: TGTGCCAGCAGGACCTTAGCCGGGCTCACAGATACGCAGTATTTT
CDR3: CASRTLAGLTDTQYF

length: 13
J: TRBJ1-1
size: few
D: NA
V: TRBV6-1
DNA: TGTGCCAGCAGGAGGGTCCTGAACACTGAAGCTTTCTTT
CDR3: CASRRVLNTEAFF

length: 14
J: TRBJ1-2
size: many
D: TRBD1
V: TRBV7-3
DNA: TGTGCCAGCAGCTTAATAGGGACAGAGGGGGGCTACACCTTC
CDR3: CASSLIGTEGGYTF

length: 19
J: TRBJ2-4
size: few
D: TRBD1
V: TRBV20-1
DNA: TGCAGTGCTAGAGATCGAATTGGACAGGCCCCACTAGCCAAAAACATTCAGTACTTC
CDR3: CSARDRIGQAPLAKNIQYF

length: 13
J: TRBJ2-3
size: NA
D: NA
V: TRBV6-1
DNA: TGTGCCAGCACGTGGGCGACCTCAGATACGCAGTATTTT
CDR3: CASTWATSDTQYF

length: 13
J: TRBJ2-3
size: few
D: NA
V: TRBV5-1
DNA: TGCGCCAGCAGCTTGACAGTGACCGGTACGCAGTATTTT
CDR3: CASSLTVTGTQYF

length: 16
J: TRBJ1-5
size: many
D: NA
V: TRBV15
DNA: TGTGCCACCAGCCCAGGGAGTCTCATAAGCAATCAGCCCCAGCATTTT
CDR3: CATSPGSLISNQPQHF

length: 14
J: TRBJ2-1
size: many
D: NA
V: TRBV11-2
DNA: TGTGCCAGCACTATAAGGACTAACAATGGGGAGCAGTTCTTC
CDR3: CASTIRTNNGEQFF

length: 15
J: TRBJ2-2
size: many
D: NA
V: TRBV28
DNA: TGTGCCAGCACGCAGACAGGCTCGGGCACCGGGGAGCTGTTTTTT
CDR3: CASTQTGSGTGELFF

length: 14
J: TRBJ2-3
size: NA
D: NA
V: TRBV19
DNA: TGTGCCAGTAGTATTCGAACTAGCACAGATACGCAGTATTTT
CDR3: CASSIRTSTDTQYF

length: 14
J: TRBJ1-2
size: many
D: NA
V: TRBV12-3/TRBV12-4
DNA: TGTGCCAGCAGTTTAGGGGGGGCGGACTATGGCTACACCTTC
CDR3: CASSLGGADYGYTF

length: 13
J: TRBJ2-7
size: many
D: TRBD1
V: TRBV3-1
DNA: TGTGCCAGCAGCCGGACAGGGAAAGGCGAGCAGTACTTC
CDR3: CASSRTGKGEQYF

length: 16
J: TRBJ1-4
size: many
D: NA
V: TRBV11-2
DNA: TGTGCCAGCAGCTTAGATCTTGGCAGGGGAAATGAAAAACTGTTTTTT
CDR3: CASSLDLGRGNEKLFF

length: 15
J: TRBJ1-1
size: many
D: NA
V: TRBV5-4
DNA: TGTGCCAGCAGCCCCCTTAAGGAGGGGTACACTGAAGCTTTCTTT
CDR3: CASSPLKEGYTEAFF

length: 16
J: TRBJ1-1
size: many
D: TRBD1
V: TRBV7-3
DNA: TGTGCCAGCAGCCAGGGGGGGAGGGGGGAGGGTACTGAAGCTTTCTTT
CDR3: CASSQGGRGEGTEAFF

length: 14
J: TRBJ2-7
size: many
D: NA
V: TRBV27
DNA: TGTGCCAGCAGTTTGGCGGGAAACTCCTACGAGCAGTACTTC
CDR3: CASSLAGNSYEQYF

length: 16
J: TRBJ1-2
size: many
D: NA
V: TRBV19
DNA: TGTGCCAGTAGTATCCTCTGGGGCAGGCGCCACTATGGCTACACCTTC
CDR3: CASSILWGRRHYGYTF